A single sample gave rise to the 14 T cell receptor beta chains below, sequenced in a study of response to subunit inactivated influenza vaccine. Via MiXCR, TCRdb re-called the RT-PCR reads, giving one row per CDR3 protein. The sample lists 700,000 to 800,000 distinct CDR3 sequences, roughly 18% seen once, with around 9.9% in the top ten. The material was PBMCs from blood, obtained more than 4 days after vaccination. Receptor source: a man aged 50 or older who received an inactivated influenza vaccine.

DNA of the CDR3: TGTGCCATCAGAGTTACAGGGGGCAAGGACGAGCAGTACTTC. Protein product: CAIRVTGGKDEQYF. The chain combines TRBV10-3 with TRBJ2-7; 9 bases fit TRBD1. This CDR3 is built from 14 residues. Germline assignment: CDR1 ENHRY and CDR2 SYGVKD. V was pared by 6 bases and J by 5 bases, with 8 bases of the junction left unmatched.

This clonotype was counted between two and nine times. The CDR3: CASSAMIDEQFF. The CDR3, as DNA: TGTGCCAGCAGCGCGATGATAGATGAGCAGTTCTTC. The chain has TRBV9 and TRBJ2-1; D unclear. Trimming took 3 bases from V and 8 from J, leaving 9 bases between them. Germline V CDR1 and CDR2: SGDLS, YYNGEE. CDR3 length: 12 residues.

This clonotype was seen a few times. The V gene is TRBV20-1, the J gene TRBJ1-1, with D tentatively TRBD1 (6 bases). The V end lost 0 bases, the J end lost 0 bases, and 8 bases lay between the germline ends. CDR1 DFQATT and CDR2 SNEGSKA come from the germline V gene (reference sequence). This CDR3 comprises 14 residues. CDR3 DNA: TGCAGTGCTAGAGAGGGGGGCCTGAACACTGAAGCTTTCTTT. As protein: CSAREGGLNTEAFF.

V and J are TRBV7-6 and TRBJ2-7; TRBD2 aligns across 8 bases. V lost 4 bases to trimming and J lost 5 bases; unmatched junction nucleotides: 10. Germline-derived CDR1 and CDR2 are SGHVS and FNYEAQ. The CDR3 contains 15 residues. The CDR3 DNA reads TGTGCCAGCAGCTCCCCGAGCGGGGGCTGGGACGAGCAGTACTTC. It encodes CASSSPSGGWDEQYF.

A few counts support this clonotype. The chain joins TRBV5-1 to TRBJ2-1; TRBD2 agrees at 12 bases. Trimming at V came to 4 bases and at J to 5 bases, leaving 19 bases not matched to a gene. This CDR3 has 20 residues. The germline V gene has CDR1 SGHRS and CDR2 YFSETQ. The CDR3 here is CASSLPSGLAGGPSDNEQFF. DNA of the CDR3: TGCGCCAGCAGCCTCCCCTCTGGGCTAGCGGGAGGGCCATCCGACAATGAGCAGTTCTTC.

V and J are TRBV11-2 and TRBJ1-5, with TRBD1 as a possible D gene (6 bases). The CDR3 is 13 residues long. Germline V gene sequence: CDR1 SGHAT, CDR2 FQNNGV. The V end lost 5 bases, the J end lost 6 bases, and 11 bases lay between the germline ends. CDR3 amino acids: CASSTRRGQPQHF. CDR3 DNA: TGTGCCAGCAGCACTCGCAGGGGTCAGCCCCAGCATTTT.

This clonotype was recorded once. V is TRBV7-8 and J is TRBJ2-6; 10 nucleotides align to TRBD1. After removal of 5 bases from V and 2 bases from J, the junction contained 6 bases not matched to a gene. Germline assignment: CDR1 SGHVS and CDR2 FQNEAQ. The length of the CDR3 is 17 residues. The CDR3 is CASSPGTGVTGANVLTF. The CDR3 nucleotides are TGTGCCAGCAGCCCGGGGACAGGGGTCACTGGGGCCAACGTCCTGACTTTC.

V usage is TRBV6-5 and J usage is TRBJ2-2; D may be TRBD1 (6 bases). This CDR3 contains 16 residues. The V gene's germline CDR1 is MNHEY and CDR2 SVGAGI. V lost 2 bases and J lost 4, with 14 bases in between. The CDR3 region has the DNA TGTGCCAGCAGTTACAGCGACAGGTTTCTCACCGGGGAGCTGTTTTTT. Amino acid sequence: CASSYSDRFLTGELFF.

This clonotype came up a few times. The J gene is TRBJ2-7, the V gene TRBV7-2, with 9 bases identical to TRBD1. CDR1 is SGHTA and CDR2 is FQGNSA in the germline V gene. J was trimmed by 5 bases and V by 4 bases; bases with no gene match: 9. The CDR3 runs 15 residues. This chain's CDR3 is CASSSDRGTWNEQYF. CDR3 nucleotide sequence: TGTGCCAGCAGCTCCGACAGGGGGACGTGGAACGAGCAGTACTTC.

This clonotype was detected only a few times. This chain uses TRBV7-9 with TRBJ2-3; no firm D call. The CDR3 has 15 residues. V lost 5 bases, J lost 2 bases, and 14 bases lay in between. CDR1 is SEHNR, CDR2 FQNEAQ, per germline (reference sequence). CDR3 in DNA: TGTGCCAGCAGCGACACCGGGTCCAACACAGATACGCAGTATTTT. Translating gives CASSDTGSNTDTQYF.

This clonotype has a handful of counts. V usage is TRBV2 and J usage is TRBJ2-7; 10 bases line up with TRBD2. The CDR3 covers 15 residues. Germline V gene lookup returns CDR1 SNHLY and CDR2 FYNNEI. Unmatched junction bases numbered 7, after V lost 4 bases and J lost 4 bases. Here the CDR3 reads CASSVLAGGRYEQYF. The DNA of the CDR3 is TGTGCCAGCAGTGTTTTAGCGGGAGGAAGGTACGAGCAGTACTTC.

This clonotype has just a few counts. The chain carries TRBV5-1 and TRBJ2-2; 7 bases match TRBD2. The J segment lost 7 bases and the V segment lost 1 base, leaving 7 bases of the junction unmatched. The CDR3 is 15 amino acids. CDR1 is SGHRS, CDR2 YFSETQ, per germline. CDR3 coding DNA: TGCGCCAGCAGCTTGAGGAGCGGGGATTTCGGGGAGCTGTTTTTT. This translates into CASSLRSGDFGELFF.

The chain employs TRBV20-1 and TRBJ1-1; D is uncertain. V lost 2 bases, J lost 1 base, and 8 bases lay in between. This CDR3 has 13 amino acids. CDR1 is DFQATT and CDR2 is SNEGSKA in the germline V gene (reference sequence). CDR3 loop: CSARPISNTEAFF. Here the CDR3 DNA reads TGCAGTGCTAGACCCATATCGAACACTGAAGCTTTCTTT.

The rearrangement uses TRBV7-9 and TRBJ2-3; TRBD2 matches at 7 bases. The germline V gene has CDR1 SEHNR and CDR2 FQNEAQ (reference sequence). The CDR3 runs 12 residues. V gave up 6 bases and J gave up 7 bases; unmatched junction bases: 4. CDR3 loop: CASRSTSHTQYF. The DNA of the CDR3 is TGTGCCAGCAGGTCGACTAGCCATACGCAGTATTTT.